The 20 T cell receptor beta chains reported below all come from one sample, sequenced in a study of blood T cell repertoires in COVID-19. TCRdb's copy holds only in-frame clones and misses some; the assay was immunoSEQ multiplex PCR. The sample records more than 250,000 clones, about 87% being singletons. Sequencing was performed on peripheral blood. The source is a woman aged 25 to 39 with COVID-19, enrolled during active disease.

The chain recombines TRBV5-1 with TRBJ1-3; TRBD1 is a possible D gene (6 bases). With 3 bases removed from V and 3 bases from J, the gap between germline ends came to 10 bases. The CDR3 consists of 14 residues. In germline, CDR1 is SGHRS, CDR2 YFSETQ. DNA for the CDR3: TGCGCCAGCAGCTCAGGGGAGATTGGAAACACCATATATTTT. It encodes CASSSGEIGNTIYF.

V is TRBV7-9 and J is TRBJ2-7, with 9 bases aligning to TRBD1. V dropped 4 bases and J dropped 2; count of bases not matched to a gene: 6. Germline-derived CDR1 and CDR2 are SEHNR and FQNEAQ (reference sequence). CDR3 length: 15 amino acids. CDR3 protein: CASSSPGQGTYEQYF. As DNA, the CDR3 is TGTGCCAGCAGCTCGCCGGGACAGGGAACCTACGAGCAGTACTTC.

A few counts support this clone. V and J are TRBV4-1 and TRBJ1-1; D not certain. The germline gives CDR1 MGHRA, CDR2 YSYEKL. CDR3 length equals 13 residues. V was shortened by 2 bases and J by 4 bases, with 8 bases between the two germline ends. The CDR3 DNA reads TGCGCCAGCAGCCAAACGGTTGGCACTGAAGCTTTCTTT. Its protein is CASSQTVGTEAFF.

DNA of the CDR3: TGTGCCAGCAGTGACTTGGGGACTCCCAATGAAAAACTGTTTTTT. Translated, it gives CASSDLGTPNEKLFF. The chain links TRBV2 to TRBJ1-4, with a tentative D call TRBD1 (5 bases). CDR3 length equals 15 residues. The germline V gene encodes CDR1 SNHLY and CDR2 FYNNEI. Trimming removed 3 bases at V and 5 bases at J, with 13 bases between.

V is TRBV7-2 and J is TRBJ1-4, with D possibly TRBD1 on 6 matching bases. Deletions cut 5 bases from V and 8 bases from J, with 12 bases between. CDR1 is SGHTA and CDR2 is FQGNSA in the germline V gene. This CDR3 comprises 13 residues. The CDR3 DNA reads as TGTGCCAGCAGCCGGGATGGACAGGAAAAACTGTTTTTT. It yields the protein CASSRDGQEKLFF.

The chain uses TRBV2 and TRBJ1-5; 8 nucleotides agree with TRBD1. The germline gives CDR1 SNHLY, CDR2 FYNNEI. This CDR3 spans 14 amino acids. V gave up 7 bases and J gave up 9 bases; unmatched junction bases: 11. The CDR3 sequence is CASTLGQGLGPQHF. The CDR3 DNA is TGTGCCAGCACCCTTGGACAGGGCCTGGGGCCCCAGCATTTT.

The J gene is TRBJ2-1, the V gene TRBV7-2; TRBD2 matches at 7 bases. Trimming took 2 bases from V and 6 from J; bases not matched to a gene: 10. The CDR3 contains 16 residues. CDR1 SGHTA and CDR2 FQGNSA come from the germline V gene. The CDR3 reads CASSLQGRGGPNEQFF. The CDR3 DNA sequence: TGTGCCAGCAGCTTACAAGGTAGGGGAGGGCCCAATGAGCAGTTCTTC.

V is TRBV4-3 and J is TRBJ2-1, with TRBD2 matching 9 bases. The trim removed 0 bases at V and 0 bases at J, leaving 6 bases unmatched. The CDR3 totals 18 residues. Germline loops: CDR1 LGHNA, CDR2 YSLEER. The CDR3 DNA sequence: TGCGCCAGCAGCCAAGACGAGCGGGGGGCCCTCTCCTACAATGAGCAGTTCTTC. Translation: CASSQDERGALSYNEQFF.

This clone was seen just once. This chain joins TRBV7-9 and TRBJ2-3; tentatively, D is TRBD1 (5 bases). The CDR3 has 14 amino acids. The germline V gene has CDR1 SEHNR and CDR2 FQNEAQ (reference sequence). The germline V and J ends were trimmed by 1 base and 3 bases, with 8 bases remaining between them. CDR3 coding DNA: TGTGCCAGCAGCTTAGGCCGGACAACAGATACGCAGTATTTT. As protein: CASSLGRTTDTQYF.

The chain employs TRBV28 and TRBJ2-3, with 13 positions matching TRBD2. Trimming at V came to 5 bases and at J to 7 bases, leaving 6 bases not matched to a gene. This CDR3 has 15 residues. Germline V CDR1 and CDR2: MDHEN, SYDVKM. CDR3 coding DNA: TGTGCCAGCAGTCTACTAGCGGGGGGGCTAAATACGCAGTATTTT. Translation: CASSLLAGGLNTQYF.

CDR3 in DNA: TGTGCCAGCAGCTTGGGGACAGCGCCCTACTACGAGCAGTACTTC. This sequence encodes CASSLGTAPYYEQYF. The V call is TRBV5-8, the J call TRBJ2-7, with a possible D match to TRBD1 (6 bases). With 0 bases removed from V and 3 bases from J, the gap between germline ends came to 13 bases. The germline V gene has CDR1 SGHTS and CDR2 YDEGEE. This CDR3 region has 15 residues.

The DNA of the CDR3 is TGTGCCAGCAGTTCCTCGGACAGTTACAATGAGCAGTTCTTC. Translated, it gives CASSSSDSYNEQFF. The J gene is TRBJ2-1, the V gene TRBV6-6, with TRBD1 as a possible D gene (6 bases). V lost 4 bases and J 4 bases, leaving 11 bases between the germline ends. This CDR3 has 14 amino acids. CDR1 MNHNY and CDR2 SVGAGI come from the germline V gene (reference sequence).

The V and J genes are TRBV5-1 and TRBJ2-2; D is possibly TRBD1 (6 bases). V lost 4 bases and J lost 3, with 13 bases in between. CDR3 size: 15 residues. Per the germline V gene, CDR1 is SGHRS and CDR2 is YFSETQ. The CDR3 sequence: CASSPKTGYTGELFF. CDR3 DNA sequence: TGCGCCAGCAGCCCCAAAACAGGGTACACCGGGGAGCTGTTTTTT.

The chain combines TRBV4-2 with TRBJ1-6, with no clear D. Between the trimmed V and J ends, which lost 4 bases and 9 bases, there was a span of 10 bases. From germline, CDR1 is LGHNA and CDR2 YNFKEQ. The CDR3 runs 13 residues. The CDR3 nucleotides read TGTGCCAGCAGCCGAGAAGTGAGTTCACCCCTCCACTTT. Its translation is CASSREVSSPLHF.

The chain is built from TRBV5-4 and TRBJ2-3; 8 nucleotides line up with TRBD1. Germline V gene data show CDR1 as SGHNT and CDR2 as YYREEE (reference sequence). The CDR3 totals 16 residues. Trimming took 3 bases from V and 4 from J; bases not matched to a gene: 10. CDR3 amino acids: CASSSGRTGLADTQYF. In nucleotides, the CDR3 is TGTGCCAGCAGCTCCGGCAGGACAGGGCTAGCAGATACGCAGTATTTT.

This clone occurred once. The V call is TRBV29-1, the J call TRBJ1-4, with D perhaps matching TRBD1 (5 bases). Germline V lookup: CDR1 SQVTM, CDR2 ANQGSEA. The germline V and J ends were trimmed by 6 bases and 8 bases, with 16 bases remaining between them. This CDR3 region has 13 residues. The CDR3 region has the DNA TGCAGCGTAGCCCGAGCAGGGTGGGAAAAACTGTTTTTT. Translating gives CSVARAGWEKLFF.

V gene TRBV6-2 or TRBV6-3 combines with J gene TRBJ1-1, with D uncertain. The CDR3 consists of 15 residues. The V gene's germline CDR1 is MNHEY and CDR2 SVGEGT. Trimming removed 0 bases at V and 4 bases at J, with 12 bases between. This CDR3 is CASSYSPRGGTEAFF. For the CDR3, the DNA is TGTGCCAGCAGTTACTCCCCACGTGGAGGCACTGAAGCTTTCTTT.

The CDR3 is CAWSGLTRLGDTQYF. The CDR3 DNA follows: TGTGCCTGGTCGGGACTCACAAGGTTGGGAGATACGCAGTATTTT. J is TRBJ2-3 and V is TRBV30, with D tentatively TRBD2 (6 bases). The CDR3 totals 15 residues. CDR1 and CDR2 from the germline V gene are GTSNPN and SVGIG (reference sequence). Trimming pared 5 bases from V and 5 bases from J, leaving 20 bases between.

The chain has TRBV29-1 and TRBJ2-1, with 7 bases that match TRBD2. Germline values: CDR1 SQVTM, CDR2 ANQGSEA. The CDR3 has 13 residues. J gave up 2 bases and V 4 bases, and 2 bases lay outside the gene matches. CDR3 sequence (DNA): TGCAGCGTTGCGGGGGGTACCTACAATGAGCAGTTCTTC. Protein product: CSVAGGTYNEQFF.

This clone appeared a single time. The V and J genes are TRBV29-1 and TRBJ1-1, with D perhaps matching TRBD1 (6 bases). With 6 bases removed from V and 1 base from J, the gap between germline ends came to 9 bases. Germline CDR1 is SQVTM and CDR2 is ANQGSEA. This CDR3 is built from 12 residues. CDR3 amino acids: CSVQDRNTEAFF. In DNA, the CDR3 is TGCAGCGTCCAGGACAGGAACACTGAAGCTTTCTTT.